The sequence of this TCR beta chain was determined in a study of T cell responses to AZD1222 COVID-19 vaccine (dated by TCRdb to the early 2020s). Regarding the study in general: TCR sequencing was performed for roughly 250 trial participants, of whom about 210 were given two doses of AZD1222 and 26 were given two doses of MenACWY control vaccine. Trial participants were enrolled into age subgroups of 18-55, 56-69 and 70-plus years, which contained approximately 150, 28 and 58 TCR-sequenced participants, respectively. General conclusions and limits of the study: In the small 56-69-year group, the increase in depth fell short of significance, most likely because of low power. Only six AZD1222 recipients were SARS-CoV-2 seropositive at baseline, limiting conclusions about previously exposed vaccinees. A significant rise in spike-specific TCR breadth and depth was observed after two AZD1222 doses relative to day 0 and relative to MenACWY recipients. Vaccine-associated CD4 TCRs spanned the whole spike protein, with dominant responses in regions 160-218 and 743-854. Reportedly, almost half of the unique spike-specific TCRs recognized epitopes lying outside the regions that are mutated in the B.1.351 and B.1.1.7 variants. Because no samples from the day 14 peak response were available, repertoires could be characterized only after the peak T cell response. Participants were mostly white British and included more females than males, and it was suggested by the authors that clonal diversity may have been underestimated.

The CDR3, cysteine through phenylalanine, is 14 amino acids long. Only the CDR3 portion is preserved as DNA: 42 bases, with reading frame beginning at the first base. CDR1 and CDR2 are read off the germline V gene (reference sequence) as WNHNN and SYGVQD. Germline trimming amounts to 6 bases on V and 1 base on J, with 3 as the count of junction bases outside the gene matches. The time point label, as the study defines it: about 28 days (+/-7) after the second vaccine dose. AZD1222 recipients whose second dose came at about 4 weeks and those whose second dose came at about 12 weeks were combined into one group, since spike-specific TCR depth and breadth did not differ between the two schedules. The vaccinee samples were drawn from two UK trials, COV001 and COV002, one of which was a single-blind randomized controlled phase 2/3 trial testing AZD1222 (ChAdOx1 nCoV-19) in healthy adults. Trial participant PBMC samples were collected at day 0 and day 28 after the second dose for TCRbeta chain sequencing.

Turning to this clone: The target of this receptor is not known. Nothing much larger sits one base from this clone, and base qualities are not available.

The CDR3 regions of human TCRbeta chains were analyzed by immunosequencing. From the authors' description of their analysis: TCRs in the repertoires were compared against a reference library of SARS-CoV-2-specific TCRs that had been generated with the MIRA antigen-specificity platform. Breadth was defined as the fraction of unique TCRs that were SARS-CoV-2-associated, and depth was defined as the fraction of total T cells that were SARS-CoV-2-associated. Using the MIRA data, every spike-specific TCR was mapped to the spike region that the TCR reacted to and assigned to either a CD4 or a CD8 class. Log10-transformed breadth and depth values were compared by one-way ANOVA with Sidak's multiple comparisons tests. TCRdb stores this immuneACCESS table with in-frame sequences only. Part of the clones is absent; in the studies checked, under half of the shortfall reflects unresolved V genes, and no reason is known for the rest. V, J and clone size were drawn from that table, and D and trimming were deduced from the DNA. This sample has some 150,000 clones in its table, and 90% of those were observed once. Roughly 1.6% of the sample is taken by the ten largest.

Sequencing was performed on peripheral blood, taken 28 days after the second AZD1222 dose. This receptor was obtained from an adult who received the AZD1222 COVID-19 vaccine. This chain joins TRBV10-1 to TRBJ1-3; the central 7 bases match TRBD1. The encoded CDR3 is CASRPTGSGNTIYF. The sequence in DNA is TGCGCCAGCAGACCGACAGGGTCTGGAAACACCATATATTTT.